This passage covers 32 T cell receptor beta chains from one sample sequenced in a study of T cells in Graves' hyperthyroidism and ophthalmopathy. TCR beta CDR3 sequences were amplified from RNA transcripts. TCR CDR3 regions were first amplified by RT-PCR with HTBI primers. Each CDR3 protein is one row after TCRdb ran MiXCR on the multiplex PCR reads. The table shows 300,000 to 450,000 distinct CDR3 sequences, with 14% to 15% occurring only once. Specimen: blood. The receptors originated from a woman aged 30 to 39 with Graves' hyperthyroidism.

This clonotype has more than one count but fewer than ten. The chain uses TRBV5-6 and TRBJ2-7, with TRBD1 identical over 9 bases. The CDR3 loop spans 16 amino acids. The junction had 7 bases not matched to a gene; V was cut back by 0 bases and J by 3 bases. Germline CDR1 reads SGHDT; CDR2 reads YYEEEE. DNA for the CDR3: TGTGCCAGCAGCTTGGGGGTAGGGACAGGGAGCTACGAGCAGTACTTC. Its protein is CASSLGVGTGSYEQYF. Drawing the rest from reference TRBV5-6 and TRBJ2-7, the complete variable domain is DAGVTQSPTHLIKTRGQQVTLRCSPKSGHDTVSWYQQALGQGPQFIFQYYEEEERQRGNFPDRFSGHQFPNYSSELNVNALLLGDSALYLCASSLGVGTGSYEQYFGPGTRLTVT.

V and J are TRBV14 and TRBJ2-6; D is uncertain. Trimming cost V 1 base and J 3 bases, with 4 bases left between them. The CDR3 runs to 14 residues. Germline CDR1 reads SGHDN; CDR2 reads FVKESK. Here the CDR3 DNA reads TGTGCCAGCAGCCAAGCTTATGGGGCCAACGTCCTGACTTTC. The encoded protein is CASSQAYGANVLTF. Filled out from reference TRBV14 and TRBJ2-6, the complete variable domain reads EAGVTQFPSHSVIEKGQTVTLRCDPISGHDNLYWYRRVMGKEIKFLLHFVKESKQDESGMPNNRFLAERTGGTYSTLKVQPAELEDSGVYFCASSQAYGANVLTFGAGSRLTVL.

With regard to this clonotype: A read error is likely, as this CDR3 ends without the conserved phenylalanine or tryptophan. The chain couples TRBV5-1 to TRBJ2-5, with TRBD2 identical over 14 bases. From germline, CDR1 is SGHRS and CDR2 YFSETQ. The CDR3 contains 15 residues. The J segment lost 5 bases and the V segment lost 3 bases, leaving 3 bases of the junction unmatched. The CDR3, as DNA: TGCGCCAGCAGCTATGGACTAGCGGGAGGCGAGACCCAGTACCTC. Protein product: CASSYGLAGGETQYL.

This clonotype was counted many times. This rearrangement joins TRBV30 to TRBJ1-6; maybe TRBD1 (5 bases). CDR1 and CDR2 from the germline V gene are GTSNPN and SVGIG (reference sequence). This CDR3 is 16 amino acids long. The V and J ends lost 5 bases and 9 bases respectively, with 23 bases between them. CDR3 loop: CAWYAFAGKTASPLHF. CDR3 nucleotides: TGTGCCTGGTATGCATTCGCAGGGAAGACCGCTTCACCCCTCCACTTT. The full variable domain, rest sourced from reference TRBV30 and TRBJ1-6, is SQTIHQWPATLVQPVGSPLSLECTVEGTSNPNLYWYRQAAGRGLQLLFYSVGIGQISSEVPQNLSASRPQDRQFILSSKKLLLSDSGFYLCAWYAFAGKTASPLHFGNGTRLTVT.

This clonotype has more than one count but fewer than ten. The CDR3 DNA is TGTGCCAGCAGCACCAGCCCAGGGCCTGAGAATGGCTACACCTTC. It translates to CASSTSPGPENGYTF. V and J are TRBV7-2 and TRBJ1-2; D might be TRBD1 (5 bases). This CDR3 has 15 residues. The V and J ends lost 5 bases and 6 bases respectively, with 19 bases between them. The V gene's germline CDR1 is SGHTA and CDR2 FQGNSA.

This clonotype was found a few times. This chain uses TRBV25-1 with TRBJ2-5, with a weak D call TRBD1 (7 bases). The germline V gene encodes CDR1 MGHDK and CDR2 SYGVNS. Trimming shortened V by 4 bases and J by 5 bases, and 20 bases separated the two germline ends. The CDR3 has 16 amino acids. The CDR3 sequence is CASSGKTGAGSETQYF. CDR3 nucleotides: TGTGCCAGCAGTGGTAAAACAGGGGCGGGGTCGGAGACCCAGTACTTC.

V and J are TRBV3-1 and TRBJ2-5, with 7 bases matching TRBD2. Germline loops: CDR1 LGHDT, CDR2 YNNKEL (reference sequence). The CDR3 has 14 amino acids. V lost 1 base to trimming and J lost 2 bases; unmatched junction nucleotides: 1. The CDR3 protein is CASSQASGQETQYF. In nucleotides, the CDR3 is TGTGCCAGCAGCCAAGCTAGCGGTCAAGAGACCCAGTACTTC.

This clonotype was detected a few times. The rearrangement uses TRBV7-3 and TRBJ1-5; 8 positions match TRBD1. This CDR3 contains 13 residues. V gave up 8 bases and J gave up 7 bases; unmatched junction bases: 7. The germline gives CDR1 SGHTA, CDR2 FQGTGA. Here the CDR3 DNA reads TGTGCCAGCCCTGGACAGGGCGGGCAGCCCCAGCATTTT. Translating gives CASPGQGGQPQHF.

In this sample, this clonotype turned up many times. The genes are TRBV5-1 and TRBJ2-7, with 12 bases lining up with TRBD1. V shed 4 bases and J 6 bases; nucleotides not matched to a gene: 8. CDR3 length equals 15 residues. From germline, CDR1 is SGHRS and CDR2 YFSETQ. The CDR3 here is CASSLTGQGAGEQYF. The CDR3 DNA is TGCGCCAGCAGCCTTACGGGACAGGGGGCAGGCGAGCAGTACTTC.

This clonotype showed up just once. This may be a read error, as it is one base from a much larger clone. This chain links TRBV27 with TRBJ2-3; D is perhaps TRBD1 or TRBD2 (5 bases each). Germline V gene lookup returns CDR1 MNHEY and CDR2 SMNVEV (reference sequence). Trimming left V 8 bases short and J 4 bases short, with 16 bases between. The CDR3 is made up of 14 amino acids. CDR3: CASHRLEGPDTQYF. Here the CDR3 DNA reads TGTGCCAGCCACCGTCTTGAGGGACCAGATACGCAGTATTTT.

This clonotype was counted many times. The V and J genes are TRBV20-1 and TRBJ2-2, with D perhaps being TRBD1 or TRBD2 (6 bases each). In germline, CDR1 is DFQATT, CDR2 SNEGSKA (reference sequence). Trimming shortened V by 3 bases and J by 3 bases, and 14 bases separated the two germline ends. CDR3 length: 15 residues. For the CDR3, the DNA is TGCAGTGCTAGGGTCCGGGGGCCTTACACCGGGGAGCTGTTTTTT. Translating gives CSARVRGPYTGELFF.

At least ten counts were recorded for this clonotype. The chain couples TRBV30 to TRBJ2-2; 8 nucleotides match TRBD1. The CDR3 extends over 18 amino acids. CDR1 GTSNPN and CDR2 SVGIG come from the germline V gene (reference sequence). The trim removed 1 base at V and 2 bases at J, leaving 12 bases unmatched. CDR3 sequence reads: CAWSADRVMGGNTGELFF. The CDR3 region has the DNA TGTGCCTGGAGTGCGGACAGGGTTATGGGGGGAAACACCGGGGAGCTGTTTTTT.

This clonotype was counted between two and nine times. This chain connects TRBV4-2 to TRBJ2-3; possible D gene TRBD2, 5 bases. Germline CDR1 LGHNA, CDR2 YNFKEQ. Trimming took off 4 bases at V and 2 bases at J, with 16 bases between the two ends. CDR3 size: 16 residues. CDR3 sequence reads: CASSLGKTTNTDTQYF. For the CDR3, the DNA is TGTGCCAGCAGCCTCGGGAAGACTACGAACACAGATACGCAGTATTTT.

The genes are TRBV2 and TRBJ2-1, with 11 bases fitting TRBD2. Germline CDR1 and CDR2: SNHLY and FYNNEI. This CDR3 contains 15 residues. The trim removed 6 bases at V and 3 bases at J, leaving 4 bases unmatched. CDR3 amino acids: CASRKTSGNYNEQFF. Written as DNA, the CDR3 is TGTGCCAGCAGGAAGACTAGCGGGAACTACAATGAGCAGTTCTTC. The full variable domain, completed using reference TRBV2 and TRBJ2-1, is EPEVTQTPSHQVTQMGQEVILRCVPISNHLYFYWYRQILGQKVEFLVSFYNNEISEKSEIFDDQFSVERPDGSNFTLKIRSTKLEDSAMYFCASRKTSGNYNEQFFGPGTRLTVL.

The chain has TRBV12-5 and TRBJ2-7; D uncertain. Germline V gene sequence: CDR1 LGHNT, CDR2 FRNRAP. Trimming cost V 5 bases and J 7 bases, with 12 bases left between them. The CDR3 sequence is 12 residues long. The CDR3, as DNA: TGTGCTAGTGGTCTAACCCCTTTTGAGCAGTACTTC. Protein sequence: CASGLTPFEQYF.

Concerning this clonotype itself: Possible read error: a much larger clone is one base away. This chain links TRBV12-5 with TRBJ2-3; D gene uncertain. In germline, CDR1 is LGHNT, CDR2 FRNRAP. The CDR3 length is 13 residues. This CDR3 is CASGFGYTDTQCF. The CDR3 coding sequence is TGTGCTAGTGGTTTCGGGTACACAGATACGCAGTGTTTT.

The chain recombines TRBV14 with TRBJ1-1; D is unresolved. Germline assignment: CDR1 SGHDN and CDR2 FVKESK. CDR3 length: 16 residues. The V end lost 1 base, the J end lost 4 bases, and 16 bases lay between the germline ends. The CDR3 nucleotides read TGTGCCAGCAGCCAAGTAGTCTGGGCTGCCTCCACTGAAGCTTTCTTT. Translation gives CASSQVVWAASTEAFF.

This clonotype was recorded many times. CDR3 in DNA: TGTGCCAGCTCACCCCAGGGGTATAATGAGCAGTTCTTC. Its translation is CASSPQGYNEQFF. The chain is built from TRBV18 and TRBJ2-1; tentative D call: TRBD1 (6 bases). Germline CDR1 reads KGHSH; CDR2 reads LQKENI. Trimming pared 3 bases from V and 7 bases from J, leaving 10 bases between. The CDR3 consists of 13 residues. Looking up the rest from reference TRBV18 and TRBJ2-1 gives the full variable domain: NAGVMQNPRHLVRRRGQEARLRCSPMKGHSHVYWYRQLPEEGLKFMVYLQKENIIDESGMPKERFSAEFPKEGPSILRIQQVVRGDSAAYFCASSPQGYNEQFFGPGTRLTVL.

This clonotype was counted only a few times. This rearrangement joins TRBV20-1 to TRBJ2-2; 14 bases are shared with TRBD2. This CDR3 has 15 amino acids. Germline V gene sequence: CDR1 DFQATT, CDR2 SNEGSKA (reference sequence). With 3 bases clipped from V and 6 bases from J, the junction kept 3 bases outside the gene matches. CDR3 region: CSARETSGRAGELFF. In nucleotides, the CDR3 is TGCAGTGCTAGGGAGACTAGCGGGAGGGCCGGGGAGCTGTTTTTT.

V gene TRBV6-1 combines with J gene TRBJ1-5; TRBD1 might be the D (6 bases). CDR3 length: 18 amino acids. Germline V gene lookup returns CDR1 MNHNS and CDR2 SASEGT. Trimming removed 6 bases from V and 4 bases from J, with 25 bases in between. The CDR3 bases are TGTGCCAGCAGCGAACTAAGCGCAGGGGTAACTTCGAATCAGCCCCAGCATTTT. Protein: CASSELSAGVTSNQPQHF.

This clonotype was seen only a few times. This chain joins TRBV18 and TRBJ1-2; D unclear. The germline gives CDR1 KGHSH, CDR2 LQKENI. This CDR3 comprises 14 residues. V lost 0 bases to trimming and J lost 6 bases, with 11 bases between them. CDR3 residues: CASSPPSRKDGYTF. CDR3 nucleotide sequence: TGTGCCAGCTCACCACCTTCTCGTAAGGATGGCTACACCTTC.

The sample holds a few counts of this clonotype. The V and J genes are TRBV10-1 and TRBJ2-1; D is perhaps TRBD2 (5 bases). Trimming shortened V by 7 bases and J by 8 bases, and 9 bases separated the two germline ends. Germline V gives CDR1 WNHNN, CDR2 SYGVQD (reference sequence). This CDR3 spans 11 amino acids. The CDR3 loop reads CASIKADEQFF. CDR3 coding DNA: TGCGCCAGCATAAAAGCGGATGAGCAGTTCTTC.

This clonotype was seen many times. Written as DNA, the CDR3 is TGTGCCAGCCAGGGGGGATACGAGCAGTACTTC. Translated, it gives CASQGGYEQYF. The chain is built from TRBV7-2 and TRBJ2-7, with D maybe TRBD1 (7 bases). Germline V CDR1 and CDR2: SGHTA, FQGNSA. The CDR3 contains 11 residues. Trimming cost V 8 bases and J 4 bases, with 9 bases left between them.

The CDR3 DNA is TGTGCCAGCAGCTTTGGGCAGGGGCCTGGGGGCTACAATGAGCAGTTCTTC. This translates into CASSFGQGPGGYNEQFF. The chain combines TRBV5-8 with TRBJ2-1; tentatively, D is TRBD1 (6 bases). The germline V gene has CDR1 SGHTS and CDR2 YDEGEE. This CDR3 spans 17 amino acids. V lost 2 bases and J lost 3, with 18 bases in between. Looking up the rest from reference TRBV5-8 and TRBJ2-1 gives the full variable domain: EAGVTQSPTHLIKTRGQQATLRCSPISGHTSVYWYQQALGLGLQFLLWYDEGEERNRGNFPPRFSGRQFPNYSSELNVNALELEDSALYLCASSFGQGPGGYNEQFFGPGTRLTVL.

This clonotype showed up just a few times. A much bigger clone sits one base away, suggesting this may be a read error. The chain is built from TRBV24-1 and TRBJ2-1, with 11 bases matching TRBD2. Germline-derived CDR1 and CDR2 are KGHDR and SFDVKD. V lost 7 bases and J lost 0; bases outside the gene matches: 1. The CDR3 runs to 15 residues. The CDR3 DNA sequence: TGTGCCACCAGCACTAGCGGGAGCTCCTACAATGAGCAGTTCTTC. This codes for CATSTSGSSYNEQFF.

This clonotype came up many times. V and J are TRBV6-1 and TRBJ2-7, with 9 nucleotides matching TRBD1. The germline gives CDR1 MNHNS, CDR2 SASEGT. V trimming: 0 bases; J trimming: 1 base; junction bases outside the gene matches: 13. The length of the CDR3 is 19 residues. DNA of the CDR3: TGTGCCAGCAGTGAAGCGGACAGGGGCCCTTTCCAACGATCCTACGAGCAGTACTTC. Its protein is CASSEADRGPFQRSYEQYF.

There are many counts of this clonotype. The chain recombines TRBV30 with TRBJ2-6; no clear D. The CDR3 runs 13 residues. Germline V gives CDR1 GTSNPN, CDR2 SVGIG (reference sequence). V dropped 0 bases and J dropped 1 base, with 1 base sitting between them. CDR3 nucleotides: TGTGCCTGGAGTGTATCTGGGGCCAACGTCCTGACTTTC. Translation: CAWSVSGANVLTF.

V gene TRBV5-1 combines with J gene TRBJ2-3; D gene ambiguous. Trimming cost V 7 bases and J 2 bases, with 14 bases left between them. Germline V gene sequence: CDR1 SGHRS, CDR2 YFSETQ. The CDR3 loop spans 14 amino acids. The CDR3 DNA reads as TGCGCCAGCGGCCCCTCGGTTAACACAGATACGCAGTATTTT. This sequence encodes CASGPSVNTDTQYF.

This clonotype was found many times. The J gene is TRBJ1-2, the V gene TRBV6-1; D call uncertain. Germline V CDR1 and CDR2: MNHNS, SASEGT. This CDR3 comprises 13 residues. V lost 9 bases to trimming and J lost 6 bases, with 17 bases between them. The DNA for the CDR3 is TGTGCCAGGATCCTCCCGGTGGCTCATGGCTACACCTTC. This codes for CARILPVAHGYTF.

This chain uses TRBV11-2 with TRBJ1-1, with D uncertain. From germline, CDR1 is SGHAT and CDR2 FQNNGV. V was shortened by 3 bases and J by 4 bases, with 12 bases between the two germline ends. The length of the CDR3 is 14 residues. CDR3 region: CASSFLGRGTEAFF. The CDR3 region has the DNA TGTGCCAGCAGCTTCCTCGGACGGGGCACTGAAGCTTTCTTT. The complete variable domain, with remaining parts taken from reference TRBV11-2 and TRBJ1-1, reads EAGVAQSPRYKIIEKRQSVAFWCNPISGHATLYWYQQILGQGPKLLIQFQNNGVVDDSQLPKDRFSAERLKGVDSTLKIQPAKLEDSAVYLCASSFLGRGTEAFFGQGTRLTVV.

This clonotype has ten or more counts. This chain uses TRBV12-3 or TRBV12-4 with TRBJ2-3; 9 nucleotides align to TRBD2. The CDR3 covers 17 residues. With V trimmed by 2 bases and J by 3 bases, 9 bases remained unmatched. CDR3 nucleotides: TGTGCCAGCAGTTTATCGGGCGGGAGGGCTTCTACAGATACGCAGTATTTT. Protein sequence: CASSLSGGRASTDTQYF.

Comment on this clonotype: A much larger clonotype is one base distant, so this may be a read error. The CDR3 end shows no conserved phenylalanine or tryptophan, and so a read error is likely. The chain links TRBV12-3 or TRBV12-4 to TRBJ2-4; the D gene is possibly TRBD2 (6 bases). The CDR3 extends over 15 amino acids. The V gene lost 6 bases and the J gene lost 0 bases, with 12 bases spanning the gap. The CDR3 sequence is CASRRDSLAKNIQYL. The CDR3 DNA sequence: TGTGCCAGCAGGCGGGACTCCTTAGCCAAAAACATTCAGTACCTC.